A selection of T cell receptor beta chains follows, all from one sample in a study of T cell responses to AZD1222 COVID-19 vaccine. Sequencing was performed with immunoSEQ multiplex PCR; in TCRdb, only in-frame clones are kept and a portion is missing. The sample comprises about 180,000 clones, under 95% of which are singletons, and 1.6% rests with the top ten. The specimen was peripheral blood, collected 28 days after the second AZD1222 dose. Receptor source: an adult who received the AZD1222 COVID-19 vaccine. The CDR3 runs from the conserved cysteine through the conserved F or W. Fields, in order: clone size, D gene, J gene, V gene, CDR3 DNA, CDR3 protein. The D gene is left open where the match is weak. Size values are once, few and many counts, or a class for expanded clones, and some rows have none.

>-|-|TRBJ2-5|TRBV6-2/TRBV6-3
TGTGCCAGCAGCCTTTACCGGGCTCTACAAGAGACCCAGTACTTC
CASSLYRALQETQYF
>-|-|TRBJ1-4|TRBV27
TGTGCCAGCTCCTCGGCCCTATCACGGGAAAAACTGTTTTTT
CASSSALSREKLFF
>-|-|TRBJ1-5|TRBV6-1
TGTGCCAGCAGTGAAACGAGACAGCAGAAGCCCCAGCATTTT
CASSETRQQKPQHF
>-|-|TRBJ1-3|TRBV3-1/TRBV3-2
TGTGCCAGCAGCCAAAATATTGGGAGCTCTGGAAACACCATATATTTT
CASSQNIGSSGNTIYF
>-|-|TRBJ1-2|TRBV6-5
TGTGCCAGCAGTTACTCCCAGAGCGTTAACTATGGCTACACCTTC
CASSYSQSVNYGYTF
>once|TRBD1|TRBJ1-6|TRBV9
TGTGCCAGCAGCCCCGACAGGGTTGTTTATTCACCCCTCCACTTT
CASSPDRVVYSPLHF
>once|-|TRBJ1-1|TRBV6-5
TGTGCCAGCAAACAATTTCAGGGGAACACTGAAGCTTTCTTT
CASKQFQGNTEAFF
>-|-|TRBJ1-1|TRBV5-6
TGTGCCAGCAGCTTGGGGGCGTACACTGAAGCTTTCTTT
CASSLGAYTEAFF
>-|-|TRBJ1-2|TRBV7-8
TGTGCCAGCAGCTTACTGGGAGCCTATGGCTACACCTTC
CASSLLGAYGYTF
>-|-|TRBJ2-5|TRBV5-1
TGCGCCAGCAGCTCTTTTGGGAGAAAACCTAGGGAGACCCAGTACTTC
CASSSFGRKPRETQYF
>-|-|TRBJ1-2|TRBV7-9
TGTGCCAGCAGCCCTAATAAAGAAGGGTATGGCTACACCTTC
CASSPNKEGYGYTF
>-|-|TRBJ2-2|TRBV6-5
TGTGCCAGCAGGGATACAGGGTACACCGGGGAGCTGTTTTTT
CASRDTGYTGELFF
>-|-|TRBJ1-4|TRBV4-3
TGCGCCAGCAGCCAAGATTTTGTTTTTAGGGACACTGAAAAACTGTTTTTT
CASSQDFVFRDTEKLFF
>-|-|TRBJ2-7|TRBV4-3
TGCGCCAGCAGCCAAGATCTTGCGACAGATTACGAGCAGTACTTC
CASSQDLATDYEQYF
>-|-|TRBJ2-1|TRBV5-3
TGTGCCAGAAGCTTCTCCTACAATGAGCAGTTCTTC
CARSFSYNEQFF
>-|-|TRBJ1-1|TRBV11-2
TGTGCCAGCAGCGCAGGGTTGCGCACTGAAGCTTTCTTT
CASSAGLRTEAFF
>-|TRBD2|TRBJ2-1|TRBV3-1/TRBV3-2
TGTGCCAGCAGCCAAGGTATAGCGGGATCCCACAATGAGCAGTTCTTC
CASSQGIAGSHNEQFF
>-|-|TRBJ1-2|TRBV13
TGTGCCAGCAGCTTAGGGCAGGGGATCAACTATGGCTACACCTTC
CASSLGQGINYGYTF
>-|-|TRBJ1-1|TRBV11-2
TGTGCCAGCAGCTTATTCGGCCCGTTGGTACCCGGCGGGAACACTGAAGCTTTCTTT
CASSLFGPLVPGGNTEAFF
>-|-|TRBJ1-5|TRBV5-6
TGTGCCAGCAGCTTTAAGGGCGGGGCGGGTCAGCCCCAGCATTTT
CASSFKGGAGQPQHF
>-|TRBD2|TRBJ2-1|TRBV19
TGTGCCAGTAGCAGGGGGACTAGCGGGGGTCAGGGACACTACAATGAGCAGTTCTTC
CASSRGTSGGQGHYNEQFF
>-|-|TRBJ1-2|TRBV5-5
TGTGCCAGCAGCTTGGGCGGGGGAAGGGGCTACACCTTC
CASSLGGGRGYTF
>-|TRBD1|TRBJ2-7|TRBV11-3
TGTGCCAGCAGCTTAGCCCCTCCCAGGACAGGGATGAACTACGAGCAGTACTTC
CASSLAPPRTGMNYEQYF
>few|-|TRBJ1-5|TRBV7-9
TGTGCCAGCAGCTTCGCTGGCAATCAGCCCCAGCATTTT
CASSFAGNQPQHF